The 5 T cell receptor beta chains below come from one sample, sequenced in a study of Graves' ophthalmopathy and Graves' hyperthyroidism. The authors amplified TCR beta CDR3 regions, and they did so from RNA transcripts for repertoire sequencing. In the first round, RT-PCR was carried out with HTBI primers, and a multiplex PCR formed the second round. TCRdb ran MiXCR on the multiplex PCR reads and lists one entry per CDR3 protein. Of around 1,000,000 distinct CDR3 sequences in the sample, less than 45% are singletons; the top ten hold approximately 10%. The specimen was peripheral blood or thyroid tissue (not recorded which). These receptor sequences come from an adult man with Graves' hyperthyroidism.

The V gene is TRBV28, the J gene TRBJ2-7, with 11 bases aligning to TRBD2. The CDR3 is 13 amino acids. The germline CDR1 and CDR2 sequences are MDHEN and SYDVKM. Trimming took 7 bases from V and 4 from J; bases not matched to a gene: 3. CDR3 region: CASKGLAVYEQYF. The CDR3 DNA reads TGTGCCAGCAAGGGACTAGCGGTATACGAGCAGTACTTC.

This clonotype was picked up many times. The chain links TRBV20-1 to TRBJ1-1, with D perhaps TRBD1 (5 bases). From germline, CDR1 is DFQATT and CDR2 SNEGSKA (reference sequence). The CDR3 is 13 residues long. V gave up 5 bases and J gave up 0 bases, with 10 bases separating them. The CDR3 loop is CSARTTLNTEAFF. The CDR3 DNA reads TGCAGTGCTCGGACAACCTTGAACACTGAAGCTTTCTTT.

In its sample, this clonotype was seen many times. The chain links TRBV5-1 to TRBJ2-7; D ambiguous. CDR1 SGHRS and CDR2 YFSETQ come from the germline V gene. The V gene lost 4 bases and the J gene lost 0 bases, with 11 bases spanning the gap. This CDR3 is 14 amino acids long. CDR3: CASSPDTFSYEQYF. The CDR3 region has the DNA TGCGCCAGCAGCCCCGACACCTTCTCCTACGAGCAGTACTTC.

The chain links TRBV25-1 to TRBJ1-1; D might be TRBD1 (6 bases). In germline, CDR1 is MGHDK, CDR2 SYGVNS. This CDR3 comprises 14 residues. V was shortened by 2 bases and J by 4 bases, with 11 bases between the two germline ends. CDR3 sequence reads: CASSETGHGTEAFF. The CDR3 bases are TGTGCCAGCAGTGAAACGGGACACGGCACTGAAGCTTTCTTT.

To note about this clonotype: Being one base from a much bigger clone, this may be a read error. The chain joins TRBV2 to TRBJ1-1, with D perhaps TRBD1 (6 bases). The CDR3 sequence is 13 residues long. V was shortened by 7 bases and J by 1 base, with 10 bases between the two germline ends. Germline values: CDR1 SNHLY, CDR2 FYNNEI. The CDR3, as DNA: TGTGCCAGCACCGGGGGGCCGAACACTGAAGCTTTCTTT. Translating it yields CASTGGPNTEAFF.